What follows are 12 T cell receptor beta chains derived from one specimen sequenced in a study of beta chain features in type 1 diabetes. Study results and caveats: Moderately but significantly shorter TCRB CDR3s were found in Type 1 diabetes patients in all four CD4+ subsets.

Antigens for these TCRs are unknown. What was sequenced were expressed TCRB transcripts, since all of the isolated RNA had been reverse transcribed. The data were produced by immunoSEQ multiplex PCR, yet TCRdb's version contains in-frame clones alone and is incomplete. The table lists approximately 170,000 clones, under 9.5% of them singletons. The sequenced sample consisted of central memory CD4+ T cells from blood. The receptors derive from a young man with type 1 diabetes.

This clone was seen more than once but under ten times. The rearrangement joins TRBV10-3 to TRBJ1-4, with a tentative D call TRBD1 (5 bases). The V and J ends lost 5 bases and 4 bases respectively, with 11 bases between them. The CDR3 is 14 amino acids. CDR1 is ENHRY and CDR2 is SYGVKD in the germline V gene. The chain's CDR3 is CAISRGTGNEKLFF. CDR3 nucleotides: TGTGCCATCAGTCGGGGGACGGGTAATGAAAAACTGTTTTTT.

This clone was seen a single time. The chain combines TRBV7-8 with TRBJ2-7; tentative D call: TRBD1 (5 bases). The germline gives CDR1 SGHVS, CDR2 FQNEAQ. The CDR3 has 14 amino acids. V was cut by 1 base and J by 4 bases, with 11 bases left in between. CDR3 DNA: TGTGCCAGCAGCTTAGAAGCAGGGAATTACGAGCAGTACTTC. Protein product: CASSLEAGNYEQYF.

The chain has TRBV28 and TRBJ2-5; TRBD2 agrees at 7 bases. The CDR3 is 17 residues long. The V gene's germline CDR1 is MDHEN and CDR2 SYDVKM. The trim removed 4 bases at V and 4 bases at J, leaving 15 bases unmatched. Here the CDR3 reads CASSSLGEGSIGETQYF. CDR3 DNA sequence: TGTGCCAGCAGTTCCTTGGGGGAGGGGAGCATAGGAGAGACCCAGTACTTC.

The rearrangement joins TRBV7-2 to TRBJ1-6, with D perhaps matching TRBD1 (5 bases). Per the germline V gene, CDR1 is SGHTA and CDR2 is FQGNSA. The germline V and J ends were trimmed by 2 bases and 14 bases, with 10 bases remaining between them. The CDR3 loop spans 12 amino acids. For the CDR3, the DNA is TGTGCCAGCAGCTTACCAGGGATAGCCCTCCACTTT. Translation: CASSLPGIALHF.

The rearrangement uses TRBV5-1 and TRBJ2-6; possible D gene TRBD1, 6 bases. V was cut by 4 bases and J by 0 bases, with 11 bases left in between. This CDR3 is built from 16 residues. Germline CDR1 reads SGHRS; CDR2 reads YFSETQ. CDR3 nucleotide sequence: TGCGCCAGCAGCATAGGACAGAACTCTGGGGCCAACGTCCTGACTTTC. It encodes CASSIGQNSGANVLTF.

The chain couples TRBV7-2 to TRBJ2-3; 9 nucleotides agree with TRBD2. With V trimmed by 7 bases and J by 2 bases, 13 bases remained unmatched. This CDR3 comprises 17 residues. Germline V gives CDR1 SGHTA, CDR2 FQGNSA. The CDR3 region is CASTESGGGRATDTQYF. The CDR3 DNA follows: TGTGCCAGCACCGAGTCGGGGGGCGGGAGGGCCACAGATACGCAGTATTTT. Full variable domain (rest looked up from reference TRBV7-2 and TRBJ2-3): GAGVSQSPSNKVTEKGKDVELRCDPISGHTALYWYRQSLGQGLEFLIYFQGNSAPDKSGLPSDRFSAERTGGSVSTLTIQRTQQEDSAVYLCASTESGGGRATDTQYFGPGTRLTVL.

This clone was observed a few times. The CDR3 spells CASSPGDRRGTEAFF. CDR3 bases: TGTGCCAGCAGCCCAGGGGACAGGCGGGGCACTGAAGCTTTCTTT. The chain has TRBV9 and TRBJ1-1; 8 nucleotides line up with TRBD1. The CDR3 sequence is 15 residues long. The J segment lost 4 bases and the V segment lost 4 bases, leaving 9 bases of the junction unmatched. Germline V gene sequence: CDR1 SGDLS, CDR2 YYNGEE.

This clone was seen a few times. The V call is TRBV4-2, the J call TRBJ1-1; no clear D. Trimming took off 4 bases at V and 1 base at J, with 13 bases between the two ends. The germline gives CDR1 LGHNA, CDR2 YNFKEQ. CDR3 length: 15 amino acids. The CDR3 DNA is TGTGCCAGCAGCCCCGCGAGGATGCGGAACACTGAAGCTTTCTTT. Protein product: CASSPARMRNTEAFF.

In its sample, this clone was seen a few times. The genes are TRBV7-6 and TRBJ2-5; a weak D match, TRBD2 (5 bases). The CDR3 is 16 residues long. V lost 1 base and J lost 0, with 12 bases in between. Per germline, CDR1 SGHVS and CDR2 FNYEAQ. DNA of the CDR3: TGTGCCAGCAGCTTAGTCTGGACGGGGAACCAAGAGACCCAGTACTTC. Its translation is CASSLVWTGNQETQYF.

This clone turned up a few times. The chain carries TRBV5-4 and TRBJ2-3; D remains ambiguous. Germline CDR1 and CDR2: SGHNT and YYREEE (reference sequence). The CDR3 totals 13 residues. The V end was cut by 0 bases, the J end by 1 base, with 3 bases between. The CDR3 reads CASSLVGTDTQYF. The CDR3, as DNA: TGTGCCAGCAGCTTGGTCGGCACAGATACGCAGTATTTT.

There are a few counts of this clone. The CDR3 here is CASSTRLAAYEQYF. In DNA form, the CDR3 reads TGTGCCAGCAGCACCCGACTAGCGGCCTACGAGCAGTACTTC. This chain uses TRBV7-2 with TRBJ2-7, with 9 bases aligning to TRBD2. CDR1 is SGHTA and CDR2 is FQGNSA in the germline V gene. V gave up 5 bases and J gave up 2 bases; unmatched junction bases: 4. The CDR3 contains 14 residues. Filled out from reference TRBV7-2 and TRBJ2-7, the complete variable domain reads GAGVSQSPSNKVTEKGKDVELRCDPISGHTALYWYRQSLGQGLEFLIYFQGNSAPDKSGLPSDRFSAERTGGSVSTLTIQRTQQEDSAVYLCASSTRLAAYEQYFGPGTRLTVT.

This clone was recorded a few times. The chain recombines TRBV7-2 with TRBJ1-1; D is possibly TRBD1 (6 bases). Germline V gene lookup returns CDR1 SGHTA and CDR2 FQGNSA. V was shortened by 2 bases and J by 3 bases, with 7 bases between the two germline ends. CDR3 length: 13 residues. DNA for the CDR3: TGTGCCAGCAGCTTATCAGGGGACACTGAAGCTTTCTTT. Encoded protein: CASSLSGDTEAFF.